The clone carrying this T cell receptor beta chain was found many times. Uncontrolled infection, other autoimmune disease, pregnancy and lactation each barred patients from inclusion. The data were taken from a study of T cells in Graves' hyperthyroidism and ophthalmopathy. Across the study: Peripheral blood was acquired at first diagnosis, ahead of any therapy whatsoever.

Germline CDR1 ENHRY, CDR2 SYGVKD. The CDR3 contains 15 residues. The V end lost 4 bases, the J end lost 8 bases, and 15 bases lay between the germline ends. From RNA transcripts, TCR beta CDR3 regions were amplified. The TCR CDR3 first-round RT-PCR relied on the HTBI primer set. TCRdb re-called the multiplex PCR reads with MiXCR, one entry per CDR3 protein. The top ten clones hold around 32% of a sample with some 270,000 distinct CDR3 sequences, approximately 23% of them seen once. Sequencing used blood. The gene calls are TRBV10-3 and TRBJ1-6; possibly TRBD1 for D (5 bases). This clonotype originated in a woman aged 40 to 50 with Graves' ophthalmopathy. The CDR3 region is CAISVEGARDSPLHF. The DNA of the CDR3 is TGTGCCATCAGTGTGGAAGGGGCTCGGGATTCACCCCTCCACTTT.